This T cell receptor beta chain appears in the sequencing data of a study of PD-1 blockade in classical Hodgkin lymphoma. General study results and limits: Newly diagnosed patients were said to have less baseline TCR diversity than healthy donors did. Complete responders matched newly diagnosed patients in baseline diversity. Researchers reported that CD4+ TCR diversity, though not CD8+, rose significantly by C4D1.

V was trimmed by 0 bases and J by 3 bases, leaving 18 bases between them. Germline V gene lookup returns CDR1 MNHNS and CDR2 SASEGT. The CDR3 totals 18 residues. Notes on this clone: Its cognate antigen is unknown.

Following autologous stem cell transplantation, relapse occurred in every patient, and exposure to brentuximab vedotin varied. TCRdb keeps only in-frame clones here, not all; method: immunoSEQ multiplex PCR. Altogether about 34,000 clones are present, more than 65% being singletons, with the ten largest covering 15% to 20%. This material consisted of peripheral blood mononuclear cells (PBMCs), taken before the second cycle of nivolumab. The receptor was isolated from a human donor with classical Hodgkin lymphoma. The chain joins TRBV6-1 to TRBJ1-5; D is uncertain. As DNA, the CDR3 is TGTGCCAGCAGTGAAGCGATACCCGGATTGCCCCCCAATCAGCCCCAGCATTTT. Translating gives CASSEAIPGLPPNQPQHF.